This record covers a single TCR beta chain. Its antigen is still unknown. These data originate in a study of T-cell memory formation after mild COVID-19. A single record per CDR3 protein comes from TCRdb applying MiXCR to the 5' RACE reads. The sample includes fewer than 550,000 distinct CDR3 sequences, around 20% of them seen just once. Findings of the study overall: Day 15 to 85 contractors were CD4/CD8 balanced; later expanders leaned CD4+. Among CD4+ contracting clones, most were CM and EM, and CD8+ ones EMRA. Specificity for SARS-CoV-2 was not confirmed among the second-wave clones peaking on day 37. Some SARS-CoV-2-responding clones were already detected in memory before infection.

Trimming left V 4 bases short and J 6 bases short, with 17 bases between. Germline CDR1 and CDR2: MNHEY and SMNVEV (reference sequence). The CDR3 has 15 amino acids. This clonotype was sampled from an adult woman who had mild COVID-19 (a few samples of this study predate the infection). Cell type and time point are not known. The chain links TRBV27 to TRBJ2-3; TRBD2 might be the D (5 bases). Sequencing input: PBMCs or a T cell subset sorted from them (not recorded which). CDR3 region: CASSSPPRRGDTQYF. The CDR3 region has the DNA TGTGCCAGCAGTTCACCGCCCAGGCGCGGGGATACGCAGTATTTT.